This TCR beta chain comes out of a study of response to subunit inactivated influenza vaccine. The study, taken as a whole, reports: With each seasonal influenza vaccination, the authors suggested, few new T cells are recruited.

As for this clonotype: No antigen is known for it.

The length of the CDR3 is 10 residues. Germline V gene lookup returns CDR1 SGHTA and CDR2 FQGNSA. V was cut by 2 bases and J by 10 bases, with 3 bases left in between. From the RT-PCR reads, TCRdb called clonotypes with MiXCR, one entry per CDR3 protein. The table includes around 520,000 distinct CDR3 sequences, 25% detected once. The gene calls are TRBV7-2 and TRBJ1-5; no reliable D call. This specimen was CD4+ T cells sorted from PBMCs, taken roughly 5 days after vaccination. The TCR comes from a middle-aged man who received an inactivated influenza vaccine. For the CDR3, the DNA is TGTGCCAGCAGCTTAAGCCCCCAGCATTTT. Translation: CASSLSPQHF.